This TCR beta chain was obtained from a study of blood T cell repertoires in COVID-19 (dated by TCRdb to 2020 to 2021). About the investigation overall: Samples covering the acute and convalescent phases of COVID-19 were provided by collaborators in the United States, Italy and Spain. The material from the prospective study consisted of cDNA or gDNA derived from T cells, B-cell-depleted T cells, or PBMCs. Subjects who had been exposed to COVID-19, were actively infected with it, or had recovered from it provided the deeply sampled blood TCRbeta repertoires that made up the dataset. The repertoires were released in a freely available public database intended as a resource for research on the immune response to SARS-CoV-2. The samples were drawn from two sources: the first 160 participants of the ongoing ImmuneRACE study, and 1,254 subjects contributed by 6 global collaborators. A de-identified subject ID, COVID-19 status, age in years and sex were almost always included in the sample metadata. Where HLA class I and class II types were available, the types were taken from metadata supplied by the sample provider, not from assay-based typing. The research as a whole found: The amount of clinical and demographic metadata varied by source and participant and was provided uncurated.

In Seattle, one collaborating source enrolled patients while the infection was active and tracked those patients longitudinally over the course of disease. Collaborating institutions collected whole blood in K2EDTA tubes following their own protocols. Collaborator samples were shipped for TCRbeta analysis as frozen whole blood, isolated PBMCs, or DNA extracted from either sample type. The immunoSEQ Assay, a bias-controlled multiplex PCR, was used to amplify TCRbeta CDR3 regions from genomic DNA. In the paper's pipeline: Nucleated cell counts per sample were estimated from amplification of reference gene primers within the assay. Sequence reads were collapsed and filtered to measure the absolute abundance of every unique TCRbeta CDR3 rearrangement. Productive Simpson clonality was computed per sample as the square root of Simpson's diversity index over productive rearrangements. TCRdb carries this immuneACCESS record with in-frame sequences only. Its versions omit some clonotypes, under half of them owing to an unresolved V gene in the studies checked, with the rest unexplained. The DNA was the basis for D and trimming; V, J and clone size are from that table. The sample includes around 300,000 clones, with about 90% observed a single time. The ten most abundant clones make up over 5% of the sample.

A remark on this clone: Its antigen target is currently unknown. Base qualities were left out, and no much larger clone turns up one base away.

Trimming removed 6 bases from V and 3 bases from J, leaving 17 bases between the germline ends. CDR1 and CDR2, looked up from the germline V gene, are MNHEY and SVGAGI. The cysteine opens and the phenylalanine closes a CDR3 of 15 amino acids. The CDR3 DNA has 45 bases and is translated from base 1. The sample consisted of peripheral blood. Recombination connected TRBV6-5 to TRBJ2-5; tentative D gene TRBD1, with 6 bases matching. The clonotype comes from a woman in her 50s with COVID-19, enrolled during active disease. In nucleotide form, the sequence is TGTGCCAGCAGCGAGACGGACAGACCCAAAGAGACCCAGTACTTC. Translated, it reads CASSETDRPKETQYF.